This TCR beta chain was identified during a study of blood T cell repertoires in COVID-19. Study at large: The origin of the acute and convalescent COVID-19 samples was the United States, Italy and Spain. PBMCs, B-cell-depleted T cells, or T cells provided the cDNA or gDNA that made up the material.

Per germline, CDR1 MNHEY and CDR2 SMNVEV (reference sequence). CDR3 size: 14 residues. Trimming shortened V by 5 bases and J by 5 bases, and 15 bases separated the two germline ends. Living in 24 US areas, the participants were between 18 and 89 years of age. Researchers sorted participants into cohorts using their self-reported clinical history. This table comes from immunoSEQ multiplex PCR, and its TCRdb copy is limited to in-frame clones, with some not included. The profile covers under 150,000 clones, with 70% to 90% appearing a single time and 0.95% to 1.5% taken by the ten largest. This clonotype originated in a woman in her 30s with acute COVID-19. The rearrangement links TRBV27 to TRBJ1-1; D is unresolved. Material: PBMCs or T cells enriched from blood (not recorded which). In DNA, the CDR3 is TGTGCCAGCAGTCCCCTCGGCCTGAGGACTGAAGCTTTCTTT. Translation: CASSPLGLRTEAFF.